The 27 T cell receptor beta chains below come from one sample, sequenced in a study of CD8 T cells in ankylosing spondylitis. General study results and limits: Ankylosing spondylitis blood appeared to carry a characteristic TCR beta motif of several highly homologous variants.

Their target antigens are unknown. TCRdb passed the 5' RACE reads through MiXCR, listing each CDR3 protein once. The table shows more than 500,000 distinct CDR3 sequences, with less than 6% occurring only once. Sequencing was carried out using blood, either unsorted or a sorted T cell fraction (not recorded which). Every receptor here comes from a male donor with ankylosing spondylitis.

In this sample, this clonotype turned up many times. The rearrangement joins TRBV12-3 or TRBV12-4 to TRBJ1-3, with no clear D. This CDR3 is built from 14 residues. V was shortened by 7 bases and J by 2 bases, with 12 bases between the two germline ends. CDR3: CASMPVFTGNTIYF. The CDR3 DNA reads as TGTGCCAGCATGCCGGTGTTTACTGGAAACACCATATATTTT.

This clonotype was recorded at least ten times. The chain has TRBV12-3 or TRBV12-4 and TRBJ1-5; possibly TRBD1 for D (6 bases). The CDR3 has 14 amino acids. Deletions cut 3 bases from V and 5 bases from J, with 11 bases between. The CDR3: CASSFWTVDQPQHF. The CDR3 nucleotides read TGTGCCAGCAGTTTCTGGACAGTCGATCAGCCCCAGCATTTT.

This clonotype came up many times. The V gene is TRBV28, the J gene TRBJ2-7; possible D gene TRBD1, 6 bases. Trimming took 6 bases from V and 5 from J, leaving 17 bases between them. The CDR3 covers 14 residues. Germline CDR1 reads MDHEN; CDR2 reads SYDVKM. The CDR3 nucleotides are TGTGCCAGCAGCTCCCCCGGACAGTCCCACGAGCAGTACTTC. Protein product: CASSSPGQSHEQYF.

This clonotype was seen ten or more times. V usage is TRBV7-2 and J usage is TRBJ1-1; a possible D gene is TRBD1 (6 bases). V was cut by 3 bases and J by 8 bases, with 13 bases left in between. Germline loops: CDR1 SGHTA, CDR2 FQGNSA. The CDR3 is 13 amino acids. The CDR3 protein is CASSFGQGLEAFF. CDR3 coding DNA: TGTGCCAGCAGCTTCGGGCAGGGGTTGGAAGCTTTCTTT.

This clonotype showed up many times. The chain recombines TRBV28 with TRBJ1-1; D remains ambiguous. This CDR3 comprises 12 residues. Germline CDR1 MDHEN, CDR2 SYDVKM. The V end was cut by 5 bases, the J end by 6 bases, with 10 bases between. The CDR3 DNA reads TGTGCCAGCAGTCGCTTGGACGCTGAAGCTTTCTTT. This encodes CASSRLDAEAFF.

This clonotype was observed a handful of times. The chain carries TRBV28 and TRBJ2-1; D is possibly TRBD2 (6 bases). V was pared by 8 bases and J by 13 bases, with 18 bases between. This CDR3 comprises 12 residues. Per germline, CDR1 MDHEN and CDR2 SYDVKM. CDR3 in amino acids: CASSGRRGFQFF. The DNA of the CDR3 is TGTGCCAGCTCAGGGAGGAGGGGATTCCAGTTCTTC.

The chain couples TRBV7-9 to TRBJ2-7; 7 bases are shared with TRBD2. The CDR3 length is 13 residues. The germline gives CDR1 SEHNR, CDR2 FQNEAQ (reference sequence). V shed 8 bases and J 3 bases; nucleotides not matched to a gene: 7. In DNA form, the CDR3 reads TGTGCCAGCGTACGTGGGGGGGTCTACGAGCAGTACTTC. This codes for CASVRGGVYEQYF.

This clonotype has a count of ten or more. The DNA for the CDR3 is TGCGCCAGCAGCTTGGTAGCGTCGTCCTACAATGAGCAGTTCTTC. Protein product: CASSLVASSYNEQFF. The V call is TRBV5-1, the J call TRBJ2-1, with a possible D match to TRBD2 (5 bases). V was shortened by 0 bases and J by 1 base, with 8 bases between the two germline ends. This CDR3 has 15 residues. Germline CDR1 and CDR2: SGHRS and YFSETQ.

This clonotype was seen repeatedly, ten times or more. The chain carries TRBV11-1 and TRBJ2-1; D ambiguous. This CDR3 has 13 amino acids. The V gene lost 1 base and the J gene lost 7 bases, with 8 bases spanning the gap. CDR1 and CDR2 from the germline V gene are SGHAT and FQDESV (reference sequence). The CDR3 DNA is TGTGCCAGCAGCTTAGGGATTGTTAATGAGCAGTTCTTC. Protein: CASSLGIVNEQFF.

The table lists this clonotype with many counts. The chain uses TRBV5-1 and TRBJ2-7; 9 bases align to TRBD1. Germline lookup yields CDR1 SGHRS and CDR2 YFSETQ. V trimming: 4 bases; J trimming: 4 bases; junction bases outside the gene matches: 9. The CDR3 runs to 15 residues. This CDR3 is CASSVTGGGGYEQYF. CDR3 sequence (DNA): TGCGCCAGCAGCGTAACAGGGGGCGGGGGATACGAGCAGTACTTC. The full variable domain, its missing parts supplied by reference TRBV5-1 and TRBJ2-7, is KAGVTQTPRYLIKTRGQQVTLSCSPISGHRSVSWYQQTPGQGLQFLFEYFSETQRNKGNFPGRFSGRQFSNSRSEMNVSTLELGDSALYLCASSVTGGGGYEQYFGPGTRLTVT.

This clonotype came up many times. The chain recombines TRBV7-2 with TRBJ2-7; D is possibly TRBD1 or TRBD2 (5 bases each). CDR3 length: 15 residues. CDR1 and CDR2 from the germline V gene are SGHTA and FQGNSA. V was shortened by 7 bases and J by 4 bases, with 20 bases between the two germline ends. The CDR3: CASTDGVGRIYEQYF. CDR3 bases: TGTGCCAGCACTGACGGGGTGGGACGGATTTACGAGCAGTACTTC.

V and J are TRBV6-4 and TRBJ2-3; D may be TRBD2 (6 bases). CDR1 is MRHNA, CDR2 SNTAGT, per germline. Trimming stripped 5 bases from V and 4 bases from J, with 16 bases between. CDR3 size: 15 residues. As DNA, the CDR3 is TGTGCCAGCAGTATCGGGAGAGGGGAGCCAGATACGCAGTATTTT. This translates into CASSIGRGEPDTQYF.

This clonotype came up many times. The chain links TRBV5-1 to TRBJ2-5, with D possibly TRBD2 on 6 matching bases. CDR3 length: 14 residues. V dropped 0 bases and J dropped 5 bases, with 11 bases sitting between them. Germline V CDR1 and CDR2: SGHRS, YFSETQ. CDR3 in DNA: TGCGCCAGCAGCTTGGAACAGGAGGGGGAGACCCAGTACTTC. Translated: CASSLEQEGETQYF.

This clonotype was recorded many times. The chain carries TRBV4-3 and TRBJ1-1; D is perhaps TRBD1 (6 bases). The CDR3 sequence is 16 residues long. Looked up from germline, CDR1 is LGHNA and CDR2 is YSLEER. V shed 4 bases and J shed 11 bases, with 26 bases lying between them. The CDR3 spells CASSREFRQEAEEAFF. CDR3 nucleotides: TGCGCCAGCAGCCGTGAATTTCGACAGGAGGCCGAAGAGGCTTTCTTT.

This clonotype was picked up many times. CDR3 bases: TGTGCCAGCACCGACGCTTATGGCTACACCTTC. Its protein product is CASTDAYGYTF. The chain employs TRBV6-2 or TRBV6-3 and TRBJ1-2; D gene unclear. V lost 7 bases, J lost 5 bases, and 8 bases lay in between. The CDR3 sequence is 11 residues long. The germline CDR1 and CDR2 sequences are MNHEY and SVGEGT.

This clonotype occurred many times. The chain links TRBV7-2 to TRBJ2-1; 7 nucleotides match TRBD1. V was clipped by 6 bases and J by 8 bases; unmatched bases: 7. Per the germline V gene, CDR1 is SGHTA and CDR2 is FQGNSA. This CDR3 is 13 amino acids long. CDR3 DNA sequence: TGTGCCAGCAGTCAAAGGGGGCCCGATGAGCAGTTCTTC. As protein: CASSQRGPDEQFF.

A remark on this clonotype: This may stem from a read error, because a much larger clone lies one nucleotide away. This chain links TRBV5-1 with TRBJ1-1; D perhaps matches TRBD1 (5 bases). The CDR3 sequence is 15 residues long. Germline loops: CDR1 SGHRS, CDR2 YFSETQ. CDR3 in DNA: TGCGCCAGCAGCTTTCGTGGTCGCGAGGGGACTGACGCTTTCTTT. This translates into CASSFRGREGTDAFF.

This clonotype was recorded a few times. This chain uses TRBV4-2 with TRBJ2-7; maybe TRBD2 (5 bases). Germline-derived CDR1 and CDR2 are LGHNA and YNFKEQ. V was pared by 6 bases and J by 1 base, with 10 bases between. The CDR3 length is 13 residues. The CDR3 DNA reads as TGTGCCAGCAGAAGAGGGCCGTCCTACGAGCAGTACTTC. It translates to CASRRGPSYEQYF.

The table lists this clonotype with many counts. The chain recombines TRBV9 with TRBJ2-2, with 9 bases that match TRBD1. This CDR3 spans 17 amino acids. The V and J ends lost 0 bases and 4 bases, in that order; junction bases with no gene match: 7. Germline V gives CDR1 SGDLS, CDR2 YYNGEE. The CDR3 spells CASSVALGQGGTGELFF. DNA for the CDR3: TGTGCCAGCAGCGTAGCTTTGGGACAGGGCGGCACCGGGGAGCTGTTTTTT.

At least ten counts were recorded for this clonotype. V usage is TRBV5-1 and J usage is TRBJ2-5, with a possible D match to TRBD2 (5 bases). The V end was cut by 4 bases, the J end by 5 bases, with 12 bases between. Germline V gene data show CDR1 as SGHRS and CDR2 as YFSETQ. This CDR3 contains 13 residues. The CDR3, as DNA: TGCGCCAGCAGCATGGGGAGTCGGGAGACCCAGTACTTC. Translating gives CASSMGSRETQYF. Drawing the rest from reference TRBV5-1 and TRBJ2-5, the complete variable domain is KAGVTQTPRYLIKTRGQQVTLSCSPISGHRSVSWYQQTPGQGLQFLFEYFSETQRNKGNFPGRFSGRQFSNSRSEMNVSTLELGDSALYLCASSMGSRETQYFGPGTRLLVL.

Ten or more counts support this clonotype. V gene TRBV6-1 combines with J gene TRBJ2-1; D possibly corresponds to TRBD2 (6 bases). The CDR3 is 15 amino acids. V shed 7 bases and J shed 6 bases, with 19 bases lying between them. Per the germline V gene, CDR1 is MNHNS and CDR2 is SASEGT. DNA for the CDR3: TGTGCCAGCACCTCCCTTGTGCGGGGCGGCAATGAGCAGTTCTTC. This codes for CASTSLVRGGNEQFF.

This clonotype has at least ten counts. The chain couples TRBV4-3 to TRBJ1-2, with 9 bases that match TRBD1. Germline V CDR1 and CDR2: LGHNA, YSLEER. This CDR3 region has 16 residues. The trim removed 1 base at V and 5 bases at J, leaving 8 bases unmatched. CDR3 coding DNA: TGCGCCAGCAGCCAAGCAAGGCCGGGACAGGGATATGGCTACACCTTC. Translated, it gives CASSQARPGQGYGYTF.

This chain connects TRBV24-1 to TRBJ2-3; maybe TRBD1 (6 bases). CDR3 size: 15 residues. Germline-derived CDR1 and CDR2 are KGHDR and SFDVKD. The germline V and J ends were trimmed by 5 bases and 5 bases, with 16 bases remaining between them. This CDR3 is CATSAQTGGQDTQYF. CDR3 bases: TGTGCCACCAGTGCCCAGACAGGTGGTCAAGATACGCAGTATTTT.

V is TRBV12-3 or TRBV12-4 and J is TRBJ1-1, with a possible D match to TRBD1 (6 bases). V was trimmed by 3 bases and J by 6 bases, leaving 14 bases between them. The CDR3 is 14 amino acids. The CDR3 region has the DNA TGTGCCAGCAGTTTTTTTGGGGGCGGGGCTGAAGCTTTCTTT. Translation gives CASSFFGGGAEAFF.

The V call is TRBV7-6, the J call TRBJ2-7, with a weak D call TRBD1 (5 bases). With 4 bases removed from V and 0 bases from J, the gap between germline ends came to 10 bases. This CDR3 spans 14 amino acids. Germline values: CDR1 SGHVS, CDR2 FNYEAQ. The CDR3 DNA sequence: TGTGCCAGCAGCTCCCGAGGACACTCCTACGAGCAGTACTTC. It is translated as CASSSRGHSYEQYF.

This clonotype came up many times. The chain carries TRBV28 and TRBJ2-1; maybe TRBD2 (6 bases). The CDR3 consists of 15 residues. The germline V and J ends were trimmed by 7 bases and 5 bases, with 18 bases remaining between them. Germline V CDR1 and CDR2: MDHEN, SYDVKM. This chain's CDR3 is CASTLLGTYDNEQFF. CDR3 coding DNA: TGTGCCAGCACCCTGCTCGGGACTTACGACAATGAGCAGTTCTTC.

This clonotype was seen at least ten times. J is TRBJ2-3 and V is TRBV5-1; no clear D gene. CDR3 size: 13 residues. Germline CDR1 reads SGHRS; CDR2 reads YFSETQ. The germline V and J ends were trimmed by 8 bases and 2 bases, with 12 bases remaining between them. As DNA, the CDR3 is TGCGCCAGTTCGGGCAGCTACACAGATACGCAGTATTTT. This sequence encodes CASSGSYTDTQYF.